This section outlines one T cell receptor beta chain sequence together with its context. The antigen remains unidentified. Use of 60 Vbeta and 13 Jbeta primers characterized the PCR. Original processing notes: Roughly 11 million of the roughly 77 million unique TCR beta chains counted in a later analysis were shared. Generated by immunoSEQ multiplex PCR, the TCRdb table keeps only in-frame clones and is missing some. V, J and clone size are those of that table, while D and trimming were read from the DNA. Reported are about 33,000 clones; the ten largest clones contain 3.5% to 5.5%. This sample was taken from a study of cytomegalovirus exposure and HLA in healthy donors. Study background: Genotyping showed around 81% of roughly 400 donors falling in the Caucasian-associated ancestry cluster. Findings and limits, study-wide: It was fewer than 200 TCR beta chains that were listed as cytomegalovirus-associated. When analyzed later, a missense DCLRE1C variant was found to be linked to TCR beta V- and J-gene trimming.

Germline-derived CDR1 and CDR2 are MNHNY and SVGAGI (reference sequence). This CDR3 is 14 amino acids long. The V and J ends lost 4 bases and 5 bases, in that order; junction bases with no gene match: 2. The TCR sequence derives from a woman in her thirties or forties in good health and CMV-seropositive. J is TRBJ2-5 and V is TRBV6-6; TRBD2 agrees at 12 bases. The sample consisted of PBMCs. The CDR3 DNA sequence: TGTGCCAGCAGTTCTACTAGCGGGAGGGAGACCCAGTACTTC. Encoded protein: CASSSTSGRETQYF.